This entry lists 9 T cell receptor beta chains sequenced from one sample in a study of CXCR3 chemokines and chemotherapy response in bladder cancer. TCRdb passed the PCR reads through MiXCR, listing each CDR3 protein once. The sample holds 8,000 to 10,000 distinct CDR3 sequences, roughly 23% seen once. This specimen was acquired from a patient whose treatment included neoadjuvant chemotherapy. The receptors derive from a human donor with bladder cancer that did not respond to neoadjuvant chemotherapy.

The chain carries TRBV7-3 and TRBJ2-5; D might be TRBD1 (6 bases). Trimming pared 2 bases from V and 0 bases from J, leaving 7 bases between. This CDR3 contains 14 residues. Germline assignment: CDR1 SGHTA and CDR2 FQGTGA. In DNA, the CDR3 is TGTGCCAGCAGCTTAGGGACACACCAAGAGACCCAGTACTTC. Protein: CASSLGTHQETQYF.

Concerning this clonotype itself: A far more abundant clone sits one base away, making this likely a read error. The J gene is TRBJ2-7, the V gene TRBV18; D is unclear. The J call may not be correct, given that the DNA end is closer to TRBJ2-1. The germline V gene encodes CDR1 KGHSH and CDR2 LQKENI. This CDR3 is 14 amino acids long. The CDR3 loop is CASSPRVIDNEQFF. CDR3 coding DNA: TGTGCCAGCTCACCTAGGGTCATAGACAATGAGCAGTTCTTC.

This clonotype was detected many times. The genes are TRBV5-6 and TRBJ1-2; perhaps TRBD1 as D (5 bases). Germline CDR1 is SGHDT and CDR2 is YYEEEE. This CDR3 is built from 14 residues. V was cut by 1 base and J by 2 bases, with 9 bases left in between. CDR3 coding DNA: TGTGCCAGCAGCTTGCAGGGATTAAACTATGGCTACACCTTC. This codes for CASSLQGLNYGYTF.

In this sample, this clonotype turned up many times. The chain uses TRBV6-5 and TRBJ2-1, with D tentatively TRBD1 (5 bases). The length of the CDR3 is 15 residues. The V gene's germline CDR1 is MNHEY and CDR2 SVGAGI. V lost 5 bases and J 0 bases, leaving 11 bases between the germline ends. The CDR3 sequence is CASSGQLSSYNEQFF. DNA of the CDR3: TGTGCCAGCAGTGGACAACTGAGCTCCTACAATGAGCAGTTCTTC.

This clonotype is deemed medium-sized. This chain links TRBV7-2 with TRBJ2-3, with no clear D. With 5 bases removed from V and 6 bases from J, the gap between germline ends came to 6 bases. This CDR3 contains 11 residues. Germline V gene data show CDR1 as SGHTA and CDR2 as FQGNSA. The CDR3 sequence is CASSAGDTQYF. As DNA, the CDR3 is TGTGCCAGCAGCGCCGGTGATACGCAGTATTTT.

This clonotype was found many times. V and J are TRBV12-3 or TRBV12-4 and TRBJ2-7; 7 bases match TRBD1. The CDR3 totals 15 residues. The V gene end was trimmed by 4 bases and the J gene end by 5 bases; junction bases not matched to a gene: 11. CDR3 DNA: TGTGCCAGCAGTTCATCGACAGGGCTTGGGAACGAGCAGTACTTC. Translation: CASSSSTGLGNEQYF.

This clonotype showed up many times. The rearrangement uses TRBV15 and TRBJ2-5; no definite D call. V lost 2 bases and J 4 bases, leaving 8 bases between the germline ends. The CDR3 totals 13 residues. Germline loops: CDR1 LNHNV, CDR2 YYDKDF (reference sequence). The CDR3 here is CATSRRQSETQYF. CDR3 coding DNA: TGTGCCACCAGCAGAAGACAATCAGAGACCCAGTACTTC.

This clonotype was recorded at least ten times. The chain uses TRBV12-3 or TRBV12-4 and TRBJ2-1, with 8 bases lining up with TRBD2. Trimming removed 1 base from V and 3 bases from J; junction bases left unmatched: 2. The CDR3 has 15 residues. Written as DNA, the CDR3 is TGTGCCAGCAGTTTAGAGCGGGGGCTCTACAATGAGCAGTTCTTC. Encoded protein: CASSLERGLYNEQFF.

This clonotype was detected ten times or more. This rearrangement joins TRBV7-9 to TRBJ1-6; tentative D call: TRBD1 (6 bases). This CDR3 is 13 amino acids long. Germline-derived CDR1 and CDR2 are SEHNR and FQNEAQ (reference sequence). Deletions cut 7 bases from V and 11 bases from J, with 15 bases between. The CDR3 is CASMGEGGTPLHF. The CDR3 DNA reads TGTGCCAGCATGGGCGAAGGGGGAACACCCCTCCACTTT. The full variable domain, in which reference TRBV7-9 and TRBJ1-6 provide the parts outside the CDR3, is DTGVSQNPRHKITKRGQNVTFRCDPISEHNRLYWYRQTLGQGPEFLTYFQNEAQLEKSRLLSDRFSAERPKGSFSTLEIQRTEQGDSAMYLCASMGEGGTPLHFGNGTRLTVT.